This T cell receptor beta chain is drawn from a study of cytomegalovirus exposure and HLA in healthy donors. Germline V lookup: CDR1 MGHDK, CDR2 SYGVNS. The V and J ends lost 4 bases and 5 bases, in that order; junction bases with no gene match: 6. CDR3 length: 15 amino acids. It was with 60 Vbeta and 13 Jbeta primers that the PCR ran. Clones were read by immunoSEQ multiplex PCR, and TCRdb kept only the in-frame ones, dropping some. Its listing shows 74,000 or so clones. The study's findings and limits: Excluded were some V segments that proved indistinguishable, including TRBV6-2 and TRBV6-3. Apart from CMV serostatus, no immune exposure information was available. For most TCR beta V segments, an earlier analysis put the productive rate at about 90% or about 30% of the time. Per published reports, the classifier diagnosed cytomegalovirus status with high specificity and sensitivity.

Note on this clone: Its antigen is unidentified.

The sequence was obtained from a woman aged 55-69 years in good health and CMV-seronegative. This rearrangement joins TRBV25-1 to TRBJ1-2; 11 nucleotides agree with TRBD1. The sample consisted of PBMCs. Here the CDR3 reads CASSASGTGGYGYTF. The CDR3 coding sequence is TGTGCCAGCAGTGCATCCGGGACAGGGGGTTATGGCTACACCTTC.